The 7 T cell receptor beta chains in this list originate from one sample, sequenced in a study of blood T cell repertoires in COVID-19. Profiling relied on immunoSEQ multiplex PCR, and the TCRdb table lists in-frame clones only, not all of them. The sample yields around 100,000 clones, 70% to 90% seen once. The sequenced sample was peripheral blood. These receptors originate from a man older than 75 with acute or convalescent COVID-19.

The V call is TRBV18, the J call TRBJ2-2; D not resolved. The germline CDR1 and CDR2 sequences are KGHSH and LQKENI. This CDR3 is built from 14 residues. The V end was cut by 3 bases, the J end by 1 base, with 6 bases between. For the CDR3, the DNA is TGTGCCAGCTCACCGAGACAGAACACCGGGGAGCTGTTTTTT. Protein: CASSPRQNTGELFF.

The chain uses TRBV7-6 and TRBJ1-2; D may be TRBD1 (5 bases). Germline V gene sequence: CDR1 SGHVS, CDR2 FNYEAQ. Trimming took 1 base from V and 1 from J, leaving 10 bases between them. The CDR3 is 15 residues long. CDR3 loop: CASSLGGALNYGYTF. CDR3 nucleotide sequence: TGTGCCAGCAGCTTAGGTGGGGCACTTAACTATGGCTACACCTTC.

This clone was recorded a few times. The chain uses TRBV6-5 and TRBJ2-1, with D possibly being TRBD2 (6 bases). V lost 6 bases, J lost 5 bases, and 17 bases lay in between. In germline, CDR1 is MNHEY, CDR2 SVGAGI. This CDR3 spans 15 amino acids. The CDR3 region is CASSPTGGGHNEQFF. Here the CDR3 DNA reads TGTGCCAGCAGCCCCACTGGAGGAGGGCACAATGAGCAGTTCTTC.

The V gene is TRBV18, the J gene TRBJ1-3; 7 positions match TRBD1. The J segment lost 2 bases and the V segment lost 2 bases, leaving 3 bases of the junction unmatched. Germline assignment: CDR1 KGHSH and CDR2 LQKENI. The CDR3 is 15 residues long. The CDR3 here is CASSPTGTAGNTIYF. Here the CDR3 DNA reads TGTGCCAGCTCACCAACCGGGACAGCTGGAAACACCATATATTTT.

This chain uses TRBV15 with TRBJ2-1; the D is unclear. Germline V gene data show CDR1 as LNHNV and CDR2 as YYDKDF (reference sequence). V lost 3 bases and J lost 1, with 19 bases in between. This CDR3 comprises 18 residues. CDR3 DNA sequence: TGTGCCACCAGCAGGTCCAAGGCGAGGAGTATTTCCTACAATGAGCAGTTCTTC. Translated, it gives CATSRSKARSISYNEQFF.

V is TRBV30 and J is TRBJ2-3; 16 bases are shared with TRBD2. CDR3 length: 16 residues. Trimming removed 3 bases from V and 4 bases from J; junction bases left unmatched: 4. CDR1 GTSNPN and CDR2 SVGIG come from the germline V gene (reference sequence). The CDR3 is CAWRPGLAGGADTQYF. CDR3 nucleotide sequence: TGTGCCTGGAGGCCGGGACTAGCGGGAGGGGCAGATACGCAGTATTTT.

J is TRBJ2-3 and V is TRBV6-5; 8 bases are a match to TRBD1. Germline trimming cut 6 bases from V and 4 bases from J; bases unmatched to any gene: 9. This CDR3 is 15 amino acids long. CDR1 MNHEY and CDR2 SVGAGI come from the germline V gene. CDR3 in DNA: TGTGCCAGCAGCCAGGACAGGGTAAAATCAGATACGCAGTATTTT. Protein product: CASSQDRVKSDTQYF.